Presented here are 28 T cell receptor beta chains from one specimen sequenced in a study of T cells after yellow fever vaccination (dated 2019 in TCRdb). The treatment or condition label, read with the paper, signifies: live attenuated yellow fever vaccine strain. Library prep was done by 5' RACE. TCRdb shows the sequencer as Illumina HiSeq 2500. Starting from the raw public reads, TCRdb applied fastp trimming at Q25, assembled clones with MiXCR and retained in-frame beta chains. Each record represents a unique CDR3 protein, reported with the most common genes and DNA among its rows. The sample has approximately 250,000 distinct CDR3 sequences on record, over 6.5% of them singletons. The ten largest account for more than 0.85% of the sample. The starting material was CD4+ T cells sorted from PBMCs, obtained on the day of the yellow fever booster vaccination. These receptors were obtained from a young man who received the YFV17D yellow fever vaccine.

This clonotype was recorded many times. The chain links TRBV20-1 to TRBJ1-6; D is possibly TRBD1 (5 bases). Germline V gene data show CDR1 as DFQATT and CDR2 as SNEGSKA (reference sequence). The CDR3 is 13 amino acids. The germline V and J ends were trimmed by 1 base and 8 bases, with 9 bases remaining between them. The CDR3 reads CSARGPGDSPLHF. CDR3 DNA: TGCAGTGCTAGAGGACCGGGGGATTCACCCCTCCACTTT.

This clonotype was picked up a small number of times. The chain links TRBV5-1 to TRBJ2-7; 11 bases map to TRBD2. Looked up from germline, CDR1 is SGHRS and CDR2 is YFSETQ. J lost 6 bases, V lost 1 base, and 15 bases had no gene match. The CDR3 totals 18 residues. The DNA for the CDR3 is TGCGCCAGCAGCTTGAGGAGTAATGCGGGACTAGCGGCTTTCGAGCAGTACTTC. Its translation: CASSLRSNAGLAAFEQYF.

A few counts support this clonotype. The V and J genes are TRBV7-9 and TRBJ2-2; unclear D gene. Trimming took off 5 bases at V and 7 bases at J, with 8 bases between the two ends. Germline V CDR1 and CDR2: SEHNR, FQNEAQ (reference sequence). CDR3 length: 12 amino acids. CDR3 residues: CASSEALGELFF. In DNA form, the CDR3 reads TGTGCCAGCAGCGAGGCCCTCGGGGAGCTGTTTTTT.

This clonotype came up a few times. This rearrangement joins TRBV5-5 to TRBJ1-5; D gene unclear. The CDR3 totals 14 residues. Germline V gene sequence: CDR1 SGHKS, CDR2 YYEKEE (reference sequence). Trimming shortened V by 0 bases and J by 2 bases, and 6 bases separated the two germline ends. CDR3 nucleotide sequence: TGTGCCAGCAGCTTGGTGGCGGGCAATCAGCCCCAGCATTTT. It codes for CASSLVAGNQPQHF.

The rearrangement uses TRBV7-8 and TRBJ2-7; 7 nucleotides line up with TRBD2. The CDR3 covers 15 residues. The germline V gene encodes CDR1 SGHVS and CDR2 FQNEAQ. Trimming took 5 bases from V and 2 from J; bases not matched to a gene: 9. The CDR3 region is CASSLLVSGAYEQYF. In DNA, the CDR3 is TGTGCCAGCAGCCTATTGGTGAGCGGGGCCTACGAGCAGTACTTC.

This clonotype showed up just a few times. The V and J genes are TRBV5-1 and TRBJ2-7; 9 nucleotides line up with TRBD1. J was trimmed by 1 base and V by 4 bases; bases with no gene match: 9. Germline lookup yields CDR1 SGHRS and CDR2 YFSETQ. The CDR3 is made up of 16 amino acids. CDR3 nucleotides: TGCGCCAGCAGCCATAATCCCGGGACAGGGTCCTACGAGCAGTACTTC. Its protein is CASSHNPGTGSYEQYF.

There are many counts of this clonotype. V usage is TRBV7-2 and J usage is TRBJ2-1; D possibly corresponds to TRBD1 (5 bases). The CDR3 has 16 residues. Trimming took 5 bases from V and 10 from J, leaving 24 bases between them. The germline CDR1 and CDR2 sequences are SGHTA and FQGNSA. CDR3 nucleotides: TGTGCCAGCAGCCCCTCGTTCCAACCCACAGGAAAGGAGCAGTTCTTC. This gives the protein CASSPSFQPTGKEQFF. The entire variable domain, with the rest obtained from reference TRBV7-2 and TRBJ2-1, is as follows: GAGVSQSPSNKVTEKGKDVELRCDPISGHTALYWYRQSLGQGLEFLIYFQGNSAPDKSGLPSDRFSAERTGGSVSTLTIQRTQQEDSAVYLCASSPSFQPTGKEQFFGPGTRLTVL.

This clonotype turned up a few times. V gene TRBV7-2 combines with J gene TRBJ2-3; 12 nucleotides align to TRBD2. This CDR3 has 20 amino acids. Per the germline V gene, CDR1 is SGHTA and CDR2 is FQGNSA. V dropped 0 bases and J dropped 0; count of bases not matched to a gene: 10. CDR3 DNA: TGTGCCAGCAGCTTAGCGAATACTAGCGGGAGGAGCCTTAGCACAGATACGCAGTATTTT. As protein: CASSLANTSGRSLSTDTQYF.

The rearrangement uses TRBV5-1 and TRBJ1-1; D is unresolved. V gave up 4 bases and J gave up 5 bases, with 15 bases separating them. This CDR3 comprises 14 residues. The germline V gene has CDR1 SGHRS and CDR2 YFSETQ. The CDR3 DNA sequence: TGCGCCAGCAGCATTTCGGCCGGGAGGACTGAAGCTTTCTTT. It encodes CASSISAGRTEAFF.

The chain combines TRBV7-9 with TRBJ2-5; TRBD2 matches at 7 bases. CDR1 and CDR2 (germline): SEHNR, FQNEAQ (reference sequence). V was clipped by 7 bases and J by 5 bases; unmatched bases: 13. There are 15 residues in the CDR3. The CDR3 here is CASIETAGETETQYF. CDR3 DNA: TGTGCCAGCATCGAAACGGCGGGAGAGACGGAGACCCAGTACTTC.

This chain connects TRBV7-6 to TRBJ2-2; 10 positions agree with TRBD1. Unmatched junction bases numbered 3, after V lost 2 bases and J lost 3 bases. The germline V gene encodes CDR1 SGHVS and CDR2 FNYEAQ. The CDR3 length is 16 residues. The CDR3 sequence: CASSLRDRGYTGELFF. CDR3 nucleotide sequence: TGTGCCAGCAGCTTAAGGGACAGGGGATACACCGGGGAGCTGTTTTTT. Variable domain in full (rest from reference TRBV7-6 and TRBJ2-2): GAGVSQSPRYKVTKRGQDVALRCDPISGHVSLYWYRQALGQGPEFLTYFNYEAQQDKSGLPNDRFSAERPEGSISTLTIQRTEQRDSAMYRCASSLRDRGYTGELFFGEGSRLTVL.

CDR3 residues: CASSQDGRGRRRFYEQYF. The DNA of the CDR3 is TGTGCCAGCAGCCAAGATGGTAGGGGGCGCCGCCGCTTCTACGAGCAGTACTTC. J is TRBJ2-7 and V is TRBV14; 7 bases align to TRBD1. V shed 0 bases, J shed 3 bases, and the junction held 14 bases outside the gene matches. The length of the CDR3 is 18 residues. In germline, CDR1 is SGHDN, CDR2 FVKESK.

This clonotype was found many times. This chain uses TRBV15 with TRBJ1-5; D unclear. Germline assignment: CDR1 LNHNV and CDR2 YYDKDF (reference sequence). The ends were cut back, 0 bases at V and 6 bases at J, with 6 bases in the middle. The CDR3 is 13 amino acids. The CDR3 region is CATSRDLGQPQHF. The CDR3 coding sequence is TGTGCCACCAGCAGAGATCTAGGTCAGCCCCAGCATTTT.

This clonotype was seen a handful of times. This chain uses TRBV9 with TRBJ1-3; no clear D gene. Between the trimmed V and J ends, which lost 2 bases and 0 bases, there was a span of 12 bases. CDR1 is SGDLS, CDR2 YYNGEE, per germline. The CDR3 extends over 16 amino acids. The CDR3 is CASSVLDGGSGNTIYF. CDR3 sequence (DNA): TGTGCCAGCAGCGTCCTGGACGGAGGCTCTGGAAACACCATATATTTT.

This clonotype was seen at least ten times. The CDR3 reads CATQTGVTDTQYF. The CDR3 DNA reads TGTGCCACCCAAACGGGGGTCACAGATACGCAGTATTTT. This rearrangement joins TRBV15 to TRBJ2-3; the D gene is possibly TRBD2 (6 bases). Germline V CDR1 and CDR2: LNHNV, YYDKDF (reference sequence). The length of the CDR3 is 13 residues. V shed 8 bases and J shed 2 bases, with 11 bases lying between them. The entire variable domain, with the rest obtained from reference TRBV15 and TRBJ2-3, is as follows: DAMVIQNPRYQVTQFGKPVTLSCSQTLNHNVMYWYQQKSSQAPKLLFHYYDKDFNNEADTPDNFQSRRPNTSFCFLDIRSPGLGDTAMYLCATQTGVTDTQYFGPGTRLTVL.

The J gene is TRBJ2-3, the V gene TRBV29-1; D is unclear. V was cut by 5 bases and J by 3 bases, with 9 bases left in between. Germline V gene lookup returns CDR1 SQVTM and CDR2 ANQGSEA. The CDR3 runs to 12 residues. The CDR3 nucleotides read TGCAGCGTTCTAACCGGGACAGATACGCAGTATTTT. Protein sequence: CSVLTGTDTQYF.

This clonotype was counted at least ten times. The chain uses TRBV7-2 and TRBJ2-7; the match to TRBD1 covers 9 bases. Germline CDR1 is SGHTA and CDR2 is FQGNSA. The ends lost 8 bases at V and 3 bases at J; junction bases unmatched: 8. This CDR3 region has 14 residues. The CDR3 DNA reads as TGTGCCAGCGGACAGGGGCCTGATTACTACGAGCAGTACTTC. Translation gives CASGQGPDYYEQYF.

J is TRBJ2-3 and V is TRBV10-1; TRBD1 matches 7 bases. With 1 base clipped from V and 1 base from J, the junction kept 5 bases outside the gene matches. The germline V gene has CDR1 WNHNN and CDR2 SYGVQD (reference sequence). The length of the CDR3 is 16 residues. CDR3 sequence reads: CASSEYRGLGTDTQYF. CDR3 in DNA: TGCGCCAGCAGTGAGTACAGGGGTTTAGGCACAGATACGCAGTATTTT.

This clonotype was seen at least ten times. The chain combines TRBV20-1 with TRBJ2-5; weak D call: TRBD1 (6 bases). The V and J ends lost 5 bases and 5 bases respectively, with 12 bases between them. CDR3 length equals 12 residues. From germline, CDR1 is DFQATT and CDR2 SNEGSKA (reference sequence). The CDR3 reads CSAPTQGETQYF. The CDR3 DNA reads as TGCAGTGCTCCGACGCAGGGGGAGACCCAGTACTTC.

This clonotype has a count of ten or more. CDR3 in amino acids: CASSRGGTVNEQFF. The CDR3 region has the DNA TGTGCCAGCAGCCGGGGGGGGACAGTCAATGAGCAGTTCTTC. V and J are TRBV7-3 and TRBJ2-1; D might be TRBD2 (8 bases). This CDR3 has 14 amino acids. Trimming took off 5 bases at V and 6 bases at J, with 14 bases between the two ends. Per germline, CDR1 SGHTA and CDR2 FQGTGA.

At least ten counts were recorded for this clonotype. This chain connects TRBV7-3 to TRBJ2-3, with D unclear. CDR1 is SGHTA and CDR2 is FQGTGA in the germline V gene. The CDR3 loop spans 11 amino acids. Deletions cut 5 bases from V and 2 bases from J, with 2 bases between. The CDR3 loop reads CASSNTDTQYF. CDR3 in DNA: TGTGCCAGCAGCAACACAGATACGCAGTATTTT.

This clonotype appeared many times. The V and J genes are TRBV7-2 and TRBJ2-2; 7 bases agree with TRBD1. Germline V gene sequence: CDR1 SGHTA, CDR2 FQGNSA. V trimming: 6 bases; J trimming: 6 bases; junction bases outside the gene matches: 10. The CDR3 is 15 amino acids. The CDR3 spells CASSFEIGGPGELFF. CDR3 sequence (DNA): TGTGCCAGCAGTTTCGAAATAGGGGGCCCCGGGGAGCTGTTTTTT.

The V call is TRBV30, the J call TRBJ2-2; D is uncertain. Germline loops: CDR1 GTSNPN, CDR2 SVGIG (reference sequence). The CDR3 consists of 14 residues. V lost 1 base and J lost 1, with 7 bases in between. The DNA of the CDR3 is TGTGCCTGGAGTGCCCTAATGAACACCGGGGAGCTGTTTTTT. Protein: CAWSALMNTGELFF. Full variable domain (missing parts from reference TRBV30 and TRBJ2-2): SQTIHQWPATLVQPVGSPLSLECTVEGTSNPNLYWYRQAAGRGLQLLFYSVGIGQISSEVPQNLSASRPQDRQFILSSKKLLLSDSGFYLCAWSALMNTGELFFGEGSRLTVL.

This clonotype was found a few times. The rearrangement joins TRBV20-1 to TRBJ1-6; no firm D call. V gave up 3 bases and J gave up 4 bases, with 7 bases separating them. Per the germline V gene, CDR1 is DFQATT and CDR2 is SNEGSKA (reference sequence). The CDR3 sequence is 13 residues long. The CDR3 here is CSARAEYNSPLHF. In nucleotides, the CDR3 is TGCAGTGCTAGGGCAGAGTATAATTCACCCCTCCACTTT.

This clonotype appeared a few times. The chain joins TRBV5-1 to TRBJ2-5; the D call may be TRBD1 or TRBD2 (5 bases each). CDR1 SGHRS and CDR2 YFSETQ come from the germline V gene. With 4 bases removed from V and 3 bases from J, the gap between germline ends came to 16 bases. CDR3 length: 15 amino acids. The CDR3 nucleotides read TGCGCCAGCAGCCCCGGGACGGGGCGGGAAGAGACCCAGTACTTC. Encoded protein: CASSPGTGREETQYF.

The chain couples TRBV18 to TRBJ1-5; D might be TRBD1 (5 bases). Looked up from germline, CDR1 is KGHSH and CDR2 is LQKENI. V shed 3 bases and J shed 2 bases, with 14 bases lying between them. The CDR3 is made up of 16 amino acids. The CDR3 here is CASSPPGFGGNQPQHF. The CDR3 DNA sequence: TGTGCCAGCTCACCCCCAGGGTTTGGGGGCAATCAGCCCCAGCATTTT.

This clonotype was seen at least ten times. The chain has TRBV7-8 and TRBJ2-7, with TRBD1 identical over 8 bases. Germline CDR1 is SGHVS and CDR2 is FQNEAQ. This CDR3 is built from 14 residues. V shed 3 bases, J shed 5 bases, and the junction held 6 bases outside the gene matches. DNA for the CDR3: TGTGCCAGCAGCTTGGACAGGGTGGCCGACGAGCAGTACTTC. This encodes CASSLDRVADEQYF.

This clonotype was counted at least ten times. V gene TRBV7-8 combines with J gene TRBJ2-2, with 7 bases matching TRBD1. This CDR3 has 16 amino acids. J was trimmed by 1 base and V by 0 bases; bases with no gene match: 2. From germline, CDR1 is SGHVS and CDR2 FQNEAQ. The CDR3 sequence: CASSLAPGGNTGELFF. Here the CDR3 DNA reads TGTGCCAGCAGCTTAGCCCCAGGGGGGAACACCGGGGAGCTGTTTTTT.